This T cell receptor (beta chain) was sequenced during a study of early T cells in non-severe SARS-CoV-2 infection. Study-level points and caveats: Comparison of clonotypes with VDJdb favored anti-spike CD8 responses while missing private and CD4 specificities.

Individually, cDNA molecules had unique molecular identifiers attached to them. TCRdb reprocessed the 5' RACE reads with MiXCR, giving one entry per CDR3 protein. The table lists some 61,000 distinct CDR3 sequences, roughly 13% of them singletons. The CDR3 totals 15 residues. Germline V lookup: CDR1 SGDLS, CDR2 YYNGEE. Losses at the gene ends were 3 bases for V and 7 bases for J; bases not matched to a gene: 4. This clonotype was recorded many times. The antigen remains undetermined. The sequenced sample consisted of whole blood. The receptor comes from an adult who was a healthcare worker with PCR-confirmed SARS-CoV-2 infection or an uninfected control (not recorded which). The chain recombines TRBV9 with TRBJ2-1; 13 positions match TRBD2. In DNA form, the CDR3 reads TGTGCCAGCAGCGAGACTAGCGGGGGGCGGAATGAGCAGTTCTTC. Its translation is CASSETSGGRNEQFF.